A selection of T cell receptor beta chains follows, all from one sample in a study of T cell responses to AZD1222 COVID-19 vaccine. The data were produced by immunoSEQ multiplex PCR, yet TCRdb's version contains in-frame clones alone and is incomplete. The repertoire holds about 120,000 clones, with approximately 83% as singletons. This specimen was peripheral blood, taken on day 0 of MenACWY control vaccination. The receptors here all came from an adult in good health. Each CDR3 is given with its conserved first and last residue. Clone size appears in some rows only: once, few, many, or a class for an expanded clone.

J gene: TRBJ1-1
V gene: TRBV24-1
clone size: NA
CDR3 protein: CATSTGTGGLNTEAFF

J gene: TRBJ2-5
V gene: TRBV10-3
clone size: NA
CDR3 protein: CAIRPSGGAETQYF

J gene: TRBJ2-7
V gene: TRBV4-1
clone size: NA
CDR3 protein: CASSRSGTSSYEQYF

J gene: TRBJ1-1
V gene: TRBV27
clone size: NA
CDR3 protein: CASSLIPPMNTEAFF

J gene: TRBJ1-2
V gene: TRBV19
clone size: NA
CDR3 protein: CASSTSHRGYRDGYTF

J gene: TRBJ1-5
V gene: TRBV27
clone size: NA
CDR3 protein: CASSSIQDRGNQPQHF

J gene: TRBJ2-3
V gene: TRBV9
clone size: once
CDR3 protein: CASSASTNTDTQYF

J gene: TRBJ1-1
V gene: TRBV4-1
clone size: once
CDR3 protein: CASTLQASGTEAFF

J gene: TRBJ2-1
V gene: TRBV6-2/TRBV6-3
clone size: NA
CDR3 protein: CASSSLLAAPSNEQFF

J gene: TRBJ1-6
V gene: TRBV5-1
clone size: medium-sized
CDR3 protein: CASSLGGDTRANSPLHF

J gene: TRBJ2-7
V gene: TRBV6-1
clone size: NA
CDR3 protein: CASSEALWGEQYF

J gene: TRBJ2-5
V gene: TRBV7-3
clone size: NA
CDR3 protein: CASSLTGQQARQETQYF

J gene: TRBJ1-6
V gene: TRBV28
clone size: NA
CDR3 protein: CASSFGGSSYNSPLHF

J gene: TRBJ1-2
V gene: TRBV7-2
clone size: NA
CDR3 protein: CASRIGQGDYGYTF

J gene: TRBJ1-1
V gene: TRBV3-1/TRBV3-2
clone size: NA
CDR3 protein: CASSQIRTEAFF

J gene: TRBJ1-6
V gene: TRBV5-6
clone size: NA
CDR3 protein: CASSLRGTGRGANSPLHF

J gene: TRBJ1-5
V gene: TRBV10-1
clone size: NA
CDR3 protein: CASSGGAGVYSNQPQHF

J gene: TRBJ2-5
V gene: TRBV7-9
clone size: NA
CDR3 protein: CASSFGRGETQYF

J gene: TRBJ2-3
V gene: TRBV7-2
clone size: NA
CDR3 protein: CASSPSWTGSDTQYF

J gene: TRBJ2-7
V gene: TRBV27
clone size: NA
CDR3 protein: CASRTGAYEQYF

J gene: TRBJ1-3
V gene: TRBV5-1
clone size: NA
CDR3 protein: CASSFGEYSGNTIYF

J gene: TRBJ1-1
V gene: TRBV18
clone size: NA
CDR3 protein: CASSPQGVVNTEAFF

J gene: TRBJ1-4
V gene: TRBV19
clone size: NA
CDR3 protein: CASNIDGQVGKLFF